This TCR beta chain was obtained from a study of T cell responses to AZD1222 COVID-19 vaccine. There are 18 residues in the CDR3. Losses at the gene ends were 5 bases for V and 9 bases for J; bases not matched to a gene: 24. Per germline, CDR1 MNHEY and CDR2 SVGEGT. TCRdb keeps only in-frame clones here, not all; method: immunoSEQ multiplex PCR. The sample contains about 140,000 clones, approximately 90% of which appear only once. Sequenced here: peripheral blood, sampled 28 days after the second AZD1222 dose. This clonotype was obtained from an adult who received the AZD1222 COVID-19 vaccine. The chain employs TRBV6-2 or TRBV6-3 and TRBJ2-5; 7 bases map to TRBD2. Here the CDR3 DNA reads TGTGCCAGCAGTCATTCCCCGGGACTACTGACGGGACGTCGGGCCCAGTACTTC. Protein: CASSHSPGLLTGRRAQYF.